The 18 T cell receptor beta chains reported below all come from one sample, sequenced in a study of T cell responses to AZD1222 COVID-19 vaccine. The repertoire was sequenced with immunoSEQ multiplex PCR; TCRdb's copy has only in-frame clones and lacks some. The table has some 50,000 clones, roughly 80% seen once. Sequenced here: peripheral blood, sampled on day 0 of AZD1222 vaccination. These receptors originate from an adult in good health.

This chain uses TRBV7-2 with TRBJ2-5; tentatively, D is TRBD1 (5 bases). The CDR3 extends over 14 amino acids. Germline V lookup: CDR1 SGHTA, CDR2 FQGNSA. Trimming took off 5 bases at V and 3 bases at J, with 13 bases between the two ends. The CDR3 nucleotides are TGTGCCAGCAGCCGGATGGGGCAGGAAGAGACCCAGTACTTC. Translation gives CASSRMGQEETQYF.

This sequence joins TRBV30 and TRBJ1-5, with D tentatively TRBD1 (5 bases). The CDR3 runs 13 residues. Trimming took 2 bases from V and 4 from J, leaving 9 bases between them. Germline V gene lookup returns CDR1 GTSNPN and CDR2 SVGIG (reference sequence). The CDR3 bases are TGTGCCTGGAGTAAGGGGCCGAATCAGCCCCAGCATTTT. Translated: CAWSKGPNQPQHF.

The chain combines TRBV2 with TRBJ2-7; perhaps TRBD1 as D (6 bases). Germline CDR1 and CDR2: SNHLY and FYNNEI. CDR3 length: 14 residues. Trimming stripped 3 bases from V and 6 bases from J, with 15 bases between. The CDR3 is CASSDRDINPEQYF. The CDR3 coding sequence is TGTGCCAGCAGTGACCGGGACATTAATCCCGAGCAGTACTTC.

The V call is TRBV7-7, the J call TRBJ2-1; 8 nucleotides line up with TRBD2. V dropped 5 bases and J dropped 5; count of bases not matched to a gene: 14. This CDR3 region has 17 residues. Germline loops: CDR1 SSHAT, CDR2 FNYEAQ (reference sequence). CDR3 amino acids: CASSLAPPGRVHNEQFF. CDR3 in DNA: TGTGCCAGCAGCCTTGCCCCGCCCGGGAGGGTTCACAATGAGCAGTTCTTC.

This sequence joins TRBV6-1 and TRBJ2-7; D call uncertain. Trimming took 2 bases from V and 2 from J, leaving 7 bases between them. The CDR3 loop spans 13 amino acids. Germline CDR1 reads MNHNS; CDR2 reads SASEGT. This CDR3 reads CASSENRAYEQYF. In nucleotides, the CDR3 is TGTGCCAGCAGTGAAAACAGAGCCTACGAGCAGTACTTC.

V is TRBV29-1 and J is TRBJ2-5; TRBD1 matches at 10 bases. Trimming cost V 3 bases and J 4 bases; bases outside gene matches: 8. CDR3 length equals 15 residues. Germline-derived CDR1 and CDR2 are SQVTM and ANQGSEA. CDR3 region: CSVDARDRGSETQYF. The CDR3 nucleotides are TGCAGCGTTGACGCCCGGGACAGGGGTTCAGAGACCCAGTACTTC.

CDR3 in amino acids: CASRSSGTNTGELFF. CDR3 in DNA: TGTGCCAGCAGGTCTAGCGGAACTAACACCGGGGAGCTGTTTTTT. The chain carries TRBV9 and TRBJ2-2; 7 bases fit TRBD2. Germline values: CDR1 SGDLS, CDR2 YYNGEE. The CDR3 is 15 amino acids. Trimming took 5 bases from V and 2 from J; bases not matched to a gene: 6.

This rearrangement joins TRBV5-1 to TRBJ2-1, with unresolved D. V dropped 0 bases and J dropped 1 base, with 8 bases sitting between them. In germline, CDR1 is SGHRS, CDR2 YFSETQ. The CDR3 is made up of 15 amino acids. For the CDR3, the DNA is TGCGCCAGCAGCTTGGAGGCAGGATCCTACAATGAGCAGTTCTTC. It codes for CASSLEAGSYNEQFF.

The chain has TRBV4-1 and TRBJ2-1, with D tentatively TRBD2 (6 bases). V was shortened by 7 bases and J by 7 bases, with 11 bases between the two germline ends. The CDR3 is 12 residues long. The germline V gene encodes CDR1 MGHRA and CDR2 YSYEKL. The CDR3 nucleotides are TGCGCCAGCACGACGGGAGAAAATGAGCAGTTCTTC. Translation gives CASTTGENEQFF.

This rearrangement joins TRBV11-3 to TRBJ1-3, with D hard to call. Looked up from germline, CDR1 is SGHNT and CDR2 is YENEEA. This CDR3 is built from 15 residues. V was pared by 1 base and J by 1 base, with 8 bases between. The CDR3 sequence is CASSLGGGSGNTIYF. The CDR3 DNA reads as TGTGCCAGCAGCTTAGGAGGAGGGTCTGGAAACACCATATATTTT.

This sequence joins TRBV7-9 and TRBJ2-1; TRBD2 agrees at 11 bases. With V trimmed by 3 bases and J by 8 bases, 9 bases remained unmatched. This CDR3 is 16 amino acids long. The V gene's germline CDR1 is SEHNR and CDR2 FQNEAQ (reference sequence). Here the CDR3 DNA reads TGTGCCAGCAGCTTCTTTCTAGCGGGAGGAAGAGATGAGCAGTTCTTC. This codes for CASSFFLAGGRDEQFF.

DNA of the CDR3: TGTGCCACCAGCCGAACGGGGGATTCCTACGAGCAGTACTTC. The encoded protein is CATSRTGDSYEQYF. The chain carries TRBV24-1 and TRBJ2-7; D is perhaps TRBD2 (6 bases). The CDR3 is made up of 14 amino acids. Germline V lookup: CDR1 KGHDR, CDR2 SFDVKD. V lost 7 bases and J 1 base, leaving 13 bases between the germline ends.

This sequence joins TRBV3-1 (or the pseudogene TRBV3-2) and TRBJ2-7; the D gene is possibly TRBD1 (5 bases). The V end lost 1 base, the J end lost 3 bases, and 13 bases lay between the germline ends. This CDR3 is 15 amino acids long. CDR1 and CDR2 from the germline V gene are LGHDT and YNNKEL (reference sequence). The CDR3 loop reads CASSQGQNYFYEQYF. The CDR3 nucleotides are TGTGCCAGCAGCCAAGGACAGAACTATTTCTACGAGCAGTACTTC.

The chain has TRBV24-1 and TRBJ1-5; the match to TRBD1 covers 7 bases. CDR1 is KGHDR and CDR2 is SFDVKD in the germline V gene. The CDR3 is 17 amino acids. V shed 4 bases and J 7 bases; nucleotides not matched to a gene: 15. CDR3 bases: TGTGCCACCAGTGAGGCTCTCGGACAGGCCTGCGGACAGCCCCAGCATTTT. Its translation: CATSEALGQACGQPQHF.

CDR3 coding DNA: TGCGCCAGCAGCTTGGGCTCCTCCACCGGGGAGCTGTTTTTT. Translated, it gives CASSLGSSTGELFF. The rearrangement links TRBV5-1 to TRBJ2-2; D is uncertain. The CDR3 contains 14 residues. The germline V gene encodes CDR1 SGHRS and CDR2 YFSETQ. Trimming cost V 0 bases and J 4 bases, with 7 bases left between them.

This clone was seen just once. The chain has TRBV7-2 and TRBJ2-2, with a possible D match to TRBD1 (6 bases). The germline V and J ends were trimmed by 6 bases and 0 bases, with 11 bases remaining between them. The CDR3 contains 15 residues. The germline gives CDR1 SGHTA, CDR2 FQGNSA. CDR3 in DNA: TGTGCCAGCAGTTCTAACAGGGCGAACACCGGGGAGCTGTTTTTT. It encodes CASSSNRANTGELFF. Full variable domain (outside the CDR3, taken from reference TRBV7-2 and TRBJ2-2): GAGVSQSPSNKVTEKGKDVELRCDPISGHTALYWYRQSLGQGLEFLIYFQGNSAPDKSGLPSDRFSAERTGGSVSTLTIQRTQQEDSAVYLCASSSNRANTGELFFGEGSRLTVL.

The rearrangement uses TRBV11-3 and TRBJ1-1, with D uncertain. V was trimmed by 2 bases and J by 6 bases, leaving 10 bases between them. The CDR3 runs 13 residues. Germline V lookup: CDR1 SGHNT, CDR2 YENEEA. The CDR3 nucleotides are TGTGCCAGCAGCTTAAGCCAGTACCCTGAAGCTTTCTTT. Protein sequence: CASSLSQYPEAFF.

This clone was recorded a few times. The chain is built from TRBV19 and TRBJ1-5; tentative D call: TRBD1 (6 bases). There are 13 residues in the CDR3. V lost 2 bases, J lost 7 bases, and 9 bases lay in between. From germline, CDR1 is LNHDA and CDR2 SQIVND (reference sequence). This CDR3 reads CASSIPGEQPQHF. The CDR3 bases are TGTGCCAGTAGTATACCAGGGGAGCAGCCCCAGCATTTT.